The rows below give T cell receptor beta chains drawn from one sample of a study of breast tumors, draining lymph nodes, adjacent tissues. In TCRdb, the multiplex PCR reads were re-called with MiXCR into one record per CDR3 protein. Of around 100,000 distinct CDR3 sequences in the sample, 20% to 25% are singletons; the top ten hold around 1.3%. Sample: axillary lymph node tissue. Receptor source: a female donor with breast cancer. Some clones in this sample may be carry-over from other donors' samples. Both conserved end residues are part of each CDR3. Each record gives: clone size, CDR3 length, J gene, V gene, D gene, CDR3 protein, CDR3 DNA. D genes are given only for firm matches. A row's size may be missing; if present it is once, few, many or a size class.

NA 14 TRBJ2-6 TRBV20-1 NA CSAFKEVGANVLTF TGCAGTGCTTTCAAAGAGGTTGGGGCCAACGTCCTGACTTTC
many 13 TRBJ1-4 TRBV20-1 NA CSARKATNEKLFF TGCAGTGCTAGAAAAGCAACTAATGAAAAACTGTTTTTT
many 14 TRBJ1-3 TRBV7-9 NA CASSLRNSGNTIYF TGTGCCAGCAGCCTTAGGAACTCTGGAAACACCATATATTTT
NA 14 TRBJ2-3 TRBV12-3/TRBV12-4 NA CASSGQSLTDTQCF TGTGCCAGCAGTGGCCAGTCCCTCACAGATACGCAGTGTTTT
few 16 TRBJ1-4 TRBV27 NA CASSLFSGLANEKLFF TGTGCCAGCAGTTTATTTTCCGGGCTAGCTAATGAAAAACTGTTTTTT
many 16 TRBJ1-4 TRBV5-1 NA CASSSGTKRGNEKLFF TGCGCCAGCAGCTCAGGGACTAAGCGGGGTAATGAAAAACTGTTTTTT
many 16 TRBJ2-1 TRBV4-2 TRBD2 CASSQDLSGTYNEQFF TGTGCCAGCAGCCAAGATCTCAGCGGGACCTACAATGAGCAGTTCTTC
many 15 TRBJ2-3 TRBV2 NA CASGRDSPSTDTQYF TGTGCCAGCGGGCGGGACAGCCCTAGCACAGATACGCAGTATTTT
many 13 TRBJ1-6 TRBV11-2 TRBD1 CASSLTGDSPLHF TGTGCCAGCAGCTTGACAGGGGATTCACCCCTCCACTTT
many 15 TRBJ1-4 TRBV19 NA CASSMFGATNEKLFF TGTGCCAGTAGTATGTTTGGTGCAACTAATGAAAAACTGTTTTTT
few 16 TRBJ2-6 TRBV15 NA CATSRDRSSGANVLTF TGTGCCACCAGCAGAGATCGAAGCTCTGGGGCCAACGTCCTGACTTTC